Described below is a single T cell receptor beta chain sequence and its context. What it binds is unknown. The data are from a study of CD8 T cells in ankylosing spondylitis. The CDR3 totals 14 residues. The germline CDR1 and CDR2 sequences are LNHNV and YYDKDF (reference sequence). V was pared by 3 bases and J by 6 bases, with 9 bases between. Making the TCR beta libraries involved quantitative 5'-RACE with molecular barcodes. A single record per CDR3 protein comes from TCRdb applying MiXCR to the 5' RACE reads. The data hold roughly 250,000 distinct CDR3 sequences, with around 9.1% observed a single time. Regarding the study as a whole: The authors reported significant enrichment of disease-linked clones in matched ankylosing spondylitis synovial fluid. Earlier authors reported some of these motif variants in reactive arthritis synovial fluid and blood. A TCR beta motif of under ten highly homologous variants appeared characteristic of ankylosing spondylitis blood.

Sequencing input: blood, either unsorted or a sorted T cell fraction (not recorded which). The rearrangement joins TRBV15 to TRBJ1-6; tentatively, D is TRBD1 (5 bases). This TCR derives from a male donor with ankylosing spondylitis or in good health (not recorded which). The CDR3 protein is CATSRRGGNSPLHF. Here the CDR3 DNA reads TGTGCCACCAGCAGGAGGGGTGGTAATTCACCCCTCCACTTT.